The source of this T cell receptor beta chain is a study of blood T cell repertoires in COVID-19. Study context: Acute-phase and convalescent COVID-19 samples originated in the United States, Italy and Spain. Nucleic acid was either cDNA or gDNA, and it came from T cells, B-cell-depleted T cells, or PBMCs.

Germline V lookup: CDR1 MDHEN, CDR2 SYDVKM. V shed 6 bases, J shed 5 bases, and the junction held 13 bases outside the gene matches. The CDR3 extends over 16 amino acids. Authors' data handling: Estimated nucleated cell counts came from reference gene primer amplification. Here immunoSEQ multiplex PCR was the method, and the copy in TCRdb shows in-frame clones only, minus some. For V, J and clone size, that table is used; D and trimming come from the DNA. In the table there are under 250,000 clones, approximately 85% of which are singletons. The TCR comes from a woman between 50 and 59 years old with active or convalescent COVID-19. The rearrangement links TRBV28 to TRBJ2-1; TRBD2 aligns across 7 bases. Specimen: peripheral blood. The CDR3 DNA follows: TGTGCCAGCAGCCCACGGAGGAAGCGGGGAAACAATGAGCAGTTCTTC. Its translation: CASSPRRKRGNNEQFF.